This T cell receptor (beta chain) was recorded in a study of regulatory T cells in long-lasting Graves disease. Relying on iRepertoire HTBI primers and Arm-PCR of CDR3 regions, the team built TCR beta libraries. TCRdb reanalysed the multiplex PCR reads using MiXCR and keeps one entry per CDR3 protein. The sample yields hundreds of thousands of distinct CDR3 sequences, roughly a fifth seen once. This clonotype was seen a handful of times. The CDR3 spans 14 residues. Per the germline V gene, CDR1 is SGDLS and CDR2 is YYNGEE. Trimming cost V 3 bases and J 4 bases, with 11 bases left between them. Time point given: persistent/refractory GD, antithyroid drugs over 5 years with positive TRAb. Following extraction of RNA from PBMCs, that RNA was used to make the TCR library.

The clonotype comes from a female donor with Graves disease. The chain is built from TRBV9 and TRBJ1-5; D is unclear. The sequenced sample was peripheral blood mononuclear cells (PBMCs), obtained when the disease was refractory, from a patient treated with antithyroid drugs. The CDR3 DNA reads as TGTGCCAGCAGCGAATCCGGAGGAAATCAGCCCCAGCATTTT. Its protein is CASSESGGNQPQHF.